One sample yielded the 16 T cell receptor beta chains listed below, sequenced in a study of blood T cell repertoires in COVID-19. Only in-frame clones appear in the TCRdb table, and some are missing; sequencing was by immunoSEQ multiplex PCR. This table holds about 140,000 clones, around nine tenths found once. The sample comprised peripheral blood. These receptors all come from a woman aged 40 to 50 with acute or convalescent COVID-19.

The chain couples TRBV11-2 to TRBJ1-2, with TRBD1 matching 9 bases. Germline-derived CDR1 and CDR2 are SGHAT and FQNNGV. CDR3 length: 17 amino acids. The J segment lost 0 bases and the V segment lost 0 bases, leaving 5 bases of the junction unmatched. The CDR3 DNA sequence: TGTGCCAGCAGCTTAGATTTAGGACAGGGGACTAACTATGGCTACACCTTC. It translates to CASSLDLGQGTNYGYTF.

The chain uses TRBV9 and TRBJ1-2, with 11 bases aligning to TRBD1. The CDR3 runs to 13 residues. Germline V gene lookup returns CDR1 SGDLS and CDR2 YYNGEE. V was clipped by 3 bases and J by 8 bases; unmatched bases: 3. This CDR3 reads CASSEGQGDGYTF. DNA of the CDR3: TGTGCCAGCAGCGAGGGACAGGGGGACGGCTACACCTTC.

This clone has only a few counts. The gene calls are TRBV2 and TRBJ2-7, with TRBD1 matching 7 bases. This CDR3 has 14 residues. The germline CDR1 and CDR2 sequences are SNHLY and FYNNEI. V trimming: 7 bases; J trimming: 3 bases; junction bases outside the gene matches: 9. The CDR3 DNA reads TGTGCCAGCACCCCGGGACAGTTCCTCTACGAGCAGTACTTC. Translated: CASTPGQFLYEQYF.

The chain has TRBV30 and TRBJ1-5, with a tentative D call TRBD1 (6 bases). Germline values: CDR1 GTSNPN, CDR2 SVGIG (reference sequence). V was cut by 0 bases and J by 3 bases, with 18 bases left in between. This CDR3 contains 17 residues. The CDR3 region has the DNA TGTGCCTGGAGTGTACCCCGGGGGGCTTTGGACAATCAGCCCCAGCATTTT. Residues: CAWSVPRGALDNQPQHF.

This chain uses TRBV27 with TRBJ2-4; 7 positions agree with TRBD1. Unmatched junction bases numbered 6, after V lost 8 bases and J lost 2 bases. This CDR3 contains 14 residues. The germline gives CDR1 MNHEY, CDR2 SMNVEV (reference sequence). CDR3 region: CASRLRGTKNIQYF. Here the CDR3 DNA reads TGTGCCAGCCGGCTCAGGGGGACCAAAAACATTCAGTACTTC.

The chain is built from TRBV2 and TRBJ1-2, with 11 bases fitting TRBD1. The junction had 4 bases not matched to a gene; V was cut back by 0 bases and J by 4 bases. In germline, CDR1 is SNHLY, CDR2 FYNNEI. CDR3 length: 16 residues. Here the CDR3 DNA reads TGTGCCAGCAGTGAAGCGCGGACAGGGGGCTCCTATGGCTACACCTTC. Translated, it gives CASSEARTGGSYGYTF.

This clone has more than one count but fewer than ten. This chain uses TRBV6-6 with TRBJ1-2; TRBD1 agrees at 11 bases. The junction had 8 bases not matched to a gene; V was cut back by 5 bases and J by 6 bases. Germline lookup yields CDR1 MNHNY and CDR2 SVGAGI (reference sequence). The CDR3 is made up of 15 amino acids. The CDR3 loop is CASSTGQGAHNGYTF. CDR3 bases: TGTGCCAGCAGTACTGGACAGGGGGCGCATAATGGCTACACCTTC.

This clone has more than one count but fewer than ten. This rearrangement joins TRBV7-2 to TRBJ1-4; TRBD1 matches 7 bases. V lost 1 base and J lost 5; bases outside the gene matches: 4. The CDR3 has 15 amino acids. Germline CDR1 is SGHTA and CDR2 is FQGNSA. CDR3 DNA: TGTGCCAGCAGCTTAGAAAGGGGGCGAAATGAAAAACTGTTTTTT. Residues: CASSLERGRNEKLFF.

V gene TRBV6-6 combines with J gene TRBJ1-2; 7 bases are shared with TRBD1. Germline V gene lookup returns CDR1 MNHNY and CDR2 SVGAGI (reference sequence). This CDR3 comprises 17 residues. J gave up 0 bases and V 5 bases, and 12 bases lay outside the gene matches. The CDR3 DNA sequence: TGTGCCAGCAGTCCTACACCGACAGGGCGTGCTAACTATGGCTACACCTTC. Residues: CASSPTPTGRANYGYTF.

The chain uses TRBV9 and TRBJ1-1; D not resolved. CDR1 and CDR2 from the germline V gene are SGDLS and YYNGEE. This CDR3 spans 15 amino acids. V gave up 0 bases and J gave up 2 bases, with 11 bases separating them. The CDR3: CASSVGGYSNTEAFF. CDR3 DNA: TGTGCCAGCAGCGTAGGAGGGTACAGCAACACTGAAGCTTTCTTT.

The V gene is TRBV5-1, the J gene TRBJ1-1; TRBD1 aligns across 7 bases. The V gene's germline CDR1 is SGHRS and CDR2 YFSETQ. V trimming: 0 bases; J trimming: 1 base; junction bases outside the gene matches: 3. This CDR3 contains 15 residues. The CDR3 region is CASSLAGTANTEAFF. CDR3 nucleotide sequence: TGCGCCAGCAGCTTGGCCGGGACAGCGAACACTGAAGCTTTCTTT. The whole variable domain, filled in from reference TRBV5-1 and TRBJ1-1, reads KAGVTQTPRYLIKTRGQQVTLSCSPISGHRSVSWYQQTPGQGLQFLFEYFSETQRNKGNFPGRFSGRQFSNSRSEMNVSTLELGDSALYLCASSLAGTANTEAFFGQGTRLTVV.

In its sample, this clone was seen a few times. V is TRBV6-2 or TRBV6-3 and J is TRBJ1-2, with a possible D match to TRBD1 (5 bases). Trimming cost V 2 bases and J 4 bases, with 14 bases left between them. The CDR3 runs 15 residues. CDR1 is MNHEY, CDR2 SVGEGT, per germline. The CDR3 spells CASSYLGQSPYGYTF. The CDR3 region has the DNA TGTGCCAGCAGTTACCTTGGACAAAGCCCCTATGGCTACACCTTC.

The rearrangement uses TRBV6-2 or TRBV6-3 and TRBJ1-2, with TRBD1 as a possible D gene (5 bases). The germline CDR1 and CDR2 sequences are MNHEY and SVGEGT. Trimming stripped 4 bases from V and 4 bases from J, with 13 bases between. The length of the CDR3 is 14 residues. Here the CDR3 reads CASSSTPTVYGYTF. In DNA, the CDR3 is TGTGCCAGCAGTTCGACGCCGACAGTCTATGGCTACACCTTC.

The chain recombines TRBV3-1 (or the pseudogene TRBV3-2) with TRBJ2-1, with TRBD2 matching 11 bases. V was clipped by 2 bases and J by 9 bases; unmatched bases: 3. CDR1 is LGHDT and CDR2 is YNNKEL in the germline V gene (reference sequence). The CDR3 totals 14 residues. The CDR3 DNA follows: TGTGCCAGCAGCCAAATTAGCGGGAGGGGTGAGCAGTTCTTC. This gives the protein CASSQISGRGEQFF.

The CDR3 reads CASLTSGRAPSYEQYF. The CDR3 DNA follows: TGTGCCTCGCTGACTAGCGGGAGGGCTCCTTCCTACGAGCAGTACTTC. This rearrangement joins TRBV24-1 to TRBJ2-7, with 14 nucleotides matching TRBD2. This CDR3 is 16 amino acids long. The junction had 10 bases not matched to a gene; V was cut back by 12 bases and J by 1 base. Looked up from germline, CDR1 is KGHDR and CDR2 is SFDVKD.

The rearrangement uses TRBV12-3 or TRBV12-4 and TRBJ2-5; D remains ambiguous. This CDR3 spans 11 amino acids. V was trimmed by 5 bases and J by 1 base, leaving 2 bases between them. CDR3 nucleotides: TGTGCCAGCAGTCGCCAAGAGACCCAGTACTTC. Its protein product is CASSRQETQYF.